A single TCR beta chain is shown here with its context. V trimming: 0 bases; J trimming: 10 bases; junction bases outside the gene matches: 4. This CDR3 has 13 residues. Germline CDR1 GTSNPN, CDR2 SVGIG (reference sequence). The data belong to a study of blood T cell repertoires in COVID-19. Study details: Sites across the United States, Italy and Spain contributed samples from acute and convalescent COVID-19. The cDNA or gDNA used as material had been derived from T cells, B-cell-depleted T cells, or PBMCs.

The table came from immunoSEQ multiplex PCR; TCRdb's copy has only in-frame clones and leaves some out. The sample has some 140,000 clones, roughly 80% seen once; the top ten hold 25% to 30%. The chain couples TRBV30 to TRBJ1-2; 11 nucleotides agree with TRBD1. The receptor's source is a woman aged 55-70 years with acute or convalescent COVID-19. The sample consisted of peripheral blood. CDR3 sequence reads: CAWSVRTGGAYTF. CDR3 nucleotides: TGTGCCTGGAGTGTAAGGACAGGGGGCGCCTACACCTTC.